This is a list of T cell receptor beta chains from one sample in a study of blood T cell repertoires in COVID-19. TCRdb's copy holds only in-frame clones and misses some; the assay was immunoSEQ multiplex PCR. This table has under 250,000 clones, 85% to 90% appearing once. The sample taken for sequencing was peripheral blood. The receptors here all came from a man younger than 45 with COVID-19, enrolled during active disease. Both conserved end residues are trimmed from each CDR3. Fields, in order: V gene, clone size, D gene, CDR3 length, J gene, CDR3 protein. A D gene is named only where the DNA matches it firmly. Some rows mark clone size as missing; the rest say once, few, many or name a class of expanded clone.

>TRBV30|-|-|10|TRBJ2-1
AWGSLSGEQF
>TRBV5-1|-|TRBD1|12|TRBJ1-4
ASSYRDRDEKLF
>TRBV24-1|-|-|11|TRBJ1-1
ATSDPNGAEAF
>TRBV7-3|-|-|11|TRBJ1-1
ASSLERNSGAF
>TRBV5-1|few|-|12|TRBJ2-1
ASSLGGGSNEQF
>TRBV10-3|-|TRBD1|12|TRBJ2-7
AISTGDRGYEQY
>TRBV19|-|TRBD1|13|TRBJ1-5
ASSTRTGGDQPQH
>TRBV19|few|-|13|TRBJ1-5
ASSINRDSNQPQH
>TRBV6-2/TRBV6-3|-|-|15|TRBJ1-6
ASSFQAERQTNSPLH
>TRBV19|-|-|13|TRBJ2-7
ASSTRESPTYEQY
>TRBV19|-|TRBD1|12|TRBJ2-7
ASRGTGVAYEQY
>TRBV11-2|-|-|13|TRBJ1-1
ASSLRQSMNTEAF
>TRBV11-2|-|-|15|TRBJ2-1
ASSHGQETRVYNEQF
>TRBV2|-|-|11|TRBJ2-2
ASSAEFTGELF
>TRBV6-2/TRBV6-3|-|-|13|TRBJ2-1
ASSYGAPSYNEQF
>TRBV3-1/TRBV3-2|once|-|13|TRBJ1-5
ASSQDRGGRQPQH
>TRBV6-5|once|-|12|TRBJ1-3
ASSSVLLGNTIY
>TRBV7-2|-|TRBD1|17|TRBJ1-2
ASSLGERGTGARRYGYT
>TRBV7-9|-|-|13|TRBJ2-2
ASRAGRERAGELF
>TRBV2|-|-|15|TRBJ2-1
ASSESGPTSSNNEQF
>TRBV18|once|-|13|TRBJ1-3
ASSSTVASGNTIY
>TRBV5-1|-|TRBD1|13|TRBJ1-2
ASRPTGEVNYGYT
>TRBV12-5|-|-|13|TRBJ2-1
ASGLVRGHINEQF
>TRBV10-3|-|-|11|TRBJ1-2
AISEPPLRGYT
>TRBV29-1|-|TRBD1|13|TRBJ2-1
SVEHWTGGYNEQF
>TRBV20-1|-|-|10|TRBJ1-1
SASGVNTEAF
>TRBV12-3/TRBV12-4|-|-|11|TRBJ2-2
ASSTPGGGELF
>TRBV9|-|-|13|TRBJ2-3
ASSDGLHSTDTQY
>TRBV6-5|-|TRBD1|14|TRBJ1-2
ASSYSYWTGGGGYT
>TRBV9|few|-|13|TRBJ1-5
ASSVGGGAGQPQH
>TRBV10-3|-|-|12|TRBJ2-7
AISENAGLSEQY
>TRBV13|once|-|12|TRBJ2-5
ASSLHGRGETQY
>TRBV6-6|-|-|14|TRBJ2-7
ASSSPGHPFPYEQY
>TRBV11-1|-|TRBD2|12|TRBJ2-1
ASSLYSGYNEQF
>TRBV4-2|-|TRBD1|13|TRBJ1-1
ASSRPDRENTEAF
>TRBV6-2/TRBV6-3|-|-|14|TRBJ1-1
ASSYSAGAAGTEAF
>TRBV6-2/TRBV6-3|-|-|13|TRBJ2-2
ASSRPAGNTGELF
>TRBV4-2|-|-|14|TRBJ2-6
ASSPRVASGANVLT
>TRBV5-1|-|TRBD1|14|TRBJ2-7
ASSLSWDRGSYEQY
>TRBV7-8|-|-|13|TRBJ1-1
ASSLGQLLGTEAF
>TRBV6-6|-|-|10|TRBJ1-2
ASRPNSPGYT
>TRBV27|-|TRBD1|12|TRBJ1-4
ASSPRDSNEKLF
>TRBV27|-|-|12|TRBJ2-2
ASSSGLNTGELF
>TRBV4-2|once|-|13|TRBJ1-4
ASSQGGADNEKLF
>TRBV2|few|-|11|TRBJ1-2
ASSVGADYGYT
>TRBV13|-|-|14|TRBJ1-1
ASSPDRGTLNTEAF
>TRBV11-3|few|-|13|TRBJ2-3
ASSFRQASTDTQY
>TRBV5-1|-|-|14|TRBJ2-3
ASRYGSQLPTDTQY
>TRBV9|-|-|14|TRBJ2-2
ASSVGGITNTGELF
>TRBV5-1|-|-|14|TRBJ1-6
ASSSGDGWYNSPLH
>TRBV5-1|-|TRBD2|13|TRBJ2-7
ASSFSSGGTYEQY
>TRBV5-5|-|TRBD1|12|TRBJ1-1
ASSWDRKNTEAF
>TRBV12-3/TRBV12-4|-|-|11|TRBJ2-7
ASRKGREGEQY